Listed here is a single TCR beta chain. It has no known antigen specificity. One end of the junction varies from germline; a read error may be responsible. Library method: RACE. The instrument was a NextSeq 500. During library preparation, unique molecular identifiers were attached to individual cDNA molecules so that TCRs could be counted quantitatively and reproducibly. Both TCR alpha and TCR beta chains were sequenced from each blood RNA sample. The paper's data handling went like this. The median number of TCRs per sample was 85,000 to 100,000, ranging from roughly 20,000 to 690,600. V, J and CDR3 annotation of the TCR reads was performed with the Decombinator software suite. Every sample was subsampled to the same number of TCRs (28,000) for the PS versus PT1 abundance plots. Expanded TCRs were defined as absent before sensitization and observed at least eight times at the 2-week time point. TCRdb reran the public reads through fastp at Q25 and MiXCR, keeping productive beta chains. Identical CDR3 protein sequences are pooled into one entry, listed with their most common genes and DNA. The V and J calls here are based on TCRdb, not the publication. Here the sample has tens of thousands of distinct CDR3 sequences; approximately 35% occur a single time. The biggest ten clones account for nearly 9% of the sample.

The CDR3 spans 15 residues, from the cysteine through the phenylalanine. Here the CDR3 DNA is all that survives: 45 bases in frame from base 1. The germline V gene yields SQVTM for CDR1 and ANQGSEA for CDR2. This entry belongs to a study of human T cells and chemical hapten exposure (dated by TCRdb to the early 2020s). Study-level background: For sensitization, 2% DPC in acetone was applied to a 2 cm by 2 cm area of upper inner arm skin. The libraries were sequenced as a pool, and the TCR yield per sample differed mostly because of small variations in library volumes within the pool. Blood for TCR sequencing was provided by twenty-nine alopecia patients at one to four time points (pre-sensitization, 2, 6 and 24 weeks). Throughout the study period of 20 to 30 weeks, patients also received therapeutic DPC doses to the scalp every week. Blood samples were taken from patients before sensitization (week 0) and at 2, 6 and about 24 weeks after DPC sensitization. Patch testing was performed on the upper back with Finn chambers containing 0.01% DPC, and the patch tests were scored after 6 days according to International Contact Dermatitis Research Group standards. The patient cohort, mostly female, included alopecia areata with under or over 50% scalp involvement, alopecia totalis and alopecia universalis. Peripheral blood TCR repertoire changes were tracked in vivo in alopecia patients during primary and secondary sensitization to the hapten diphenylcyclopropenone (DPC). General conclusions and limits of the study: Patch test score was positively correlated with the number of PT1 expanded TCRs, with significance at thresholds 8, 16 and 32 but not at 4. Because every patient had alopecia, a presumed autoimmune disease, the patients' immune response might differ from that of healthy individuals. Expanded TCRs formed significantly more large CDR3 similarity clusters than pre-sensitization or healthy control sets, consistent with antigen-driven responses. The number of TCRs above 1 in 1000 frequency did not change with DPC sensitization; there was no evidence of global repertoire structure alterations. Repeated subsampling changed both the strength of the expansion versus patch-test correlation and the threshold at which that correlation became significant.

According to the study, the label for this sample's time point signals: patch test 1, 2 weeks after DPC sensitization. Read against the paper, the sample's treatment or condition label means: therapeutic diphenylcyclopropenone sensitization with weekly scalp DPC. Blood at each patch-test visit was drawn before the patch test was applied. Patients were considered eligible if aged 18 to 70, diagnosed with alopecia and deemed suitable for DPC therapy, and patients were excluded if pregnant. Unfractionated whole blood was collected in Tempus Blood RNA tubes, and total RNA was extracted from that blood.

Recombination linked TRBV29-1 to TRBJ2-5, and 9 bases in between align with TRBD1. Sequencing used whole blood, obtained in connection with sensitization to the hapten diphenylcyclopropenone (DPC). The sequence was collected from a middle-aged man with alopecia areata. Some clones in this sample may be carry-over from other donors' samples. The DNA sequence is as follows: TGCAGCGTAGAAGGATACAGGGGGCTCGGTGAGACCCAGTACTTC. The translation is CSVEGYRGLGETQYF.